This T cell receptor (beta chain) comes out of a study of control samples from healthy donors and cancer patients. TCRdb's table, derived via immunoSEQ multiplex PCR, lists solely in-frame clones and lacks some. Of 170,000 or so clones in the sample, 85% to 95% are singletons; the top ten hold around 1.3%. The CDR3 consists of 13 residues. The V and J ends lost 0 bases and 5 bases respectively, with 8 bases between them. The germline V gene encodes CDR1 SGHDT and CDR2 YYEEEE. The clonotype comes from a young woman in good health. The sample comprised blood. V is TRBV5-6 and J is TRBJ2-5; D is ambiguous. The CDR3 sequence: CASSLDGEETQYF. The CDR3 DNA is TGTGCCAGCAGCTTGGATGGCGAGGAGACCCAGTACTTC.